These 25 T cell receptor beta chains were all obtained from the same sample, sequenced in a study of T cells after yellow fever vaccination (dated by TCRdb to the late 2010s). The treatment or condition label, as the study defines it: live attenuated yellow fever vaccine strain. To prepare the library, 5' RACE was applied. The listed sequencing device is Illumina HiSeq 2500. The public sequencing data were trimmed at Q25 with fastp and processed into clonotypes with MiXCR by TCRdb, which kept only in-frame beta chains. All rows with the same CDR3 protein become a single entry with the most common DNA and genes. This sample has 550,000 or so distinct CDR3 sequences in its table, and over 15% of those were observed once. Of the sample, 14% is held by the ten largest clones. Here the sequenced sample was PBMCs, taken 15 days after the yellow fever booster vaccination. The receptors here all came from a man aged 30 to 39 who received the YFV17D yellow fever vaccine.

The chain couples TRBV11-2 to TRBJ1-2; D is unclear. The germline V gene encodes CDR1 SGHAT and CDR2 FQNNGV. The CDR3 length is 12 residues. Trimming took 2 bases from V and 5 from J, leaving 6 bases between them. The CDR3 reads CASSLQTYGYTF. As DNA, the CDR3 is TGTGCCAGCAGCTTACAGACATATGGCTACACCTTC.

CDR3 amino acids: CAIRGVLDNTGELFF. DNA for the CDR3: TGTGCCATCCGAGGGGTACTAGATAACACCGGGGAGCTGTTTTTT. The V gene is TRBV10-3, the J gene TRBJ2-2, with D possibly being TRBD1 or TRBD2 (5 bases each). Germline V gives CDR1 ENHRY, CDR2 SYGVKD. This CDR3 spans 15 amino acids. With 8 bases removed from V and 2 bases from J, the gap between germline ends came to 15 bases.

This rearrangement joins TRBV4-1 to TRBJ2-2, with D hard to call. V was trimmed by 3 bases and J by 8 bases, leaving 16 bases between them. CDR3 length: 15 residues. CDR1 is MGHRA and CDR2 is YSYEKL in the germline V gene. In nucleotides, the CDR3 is TGCGCCAGCAGCCACCCCCTGGATAGGAAAGGGGAGCTGTTTTTT. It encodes CASSHPLDRKGELFF.

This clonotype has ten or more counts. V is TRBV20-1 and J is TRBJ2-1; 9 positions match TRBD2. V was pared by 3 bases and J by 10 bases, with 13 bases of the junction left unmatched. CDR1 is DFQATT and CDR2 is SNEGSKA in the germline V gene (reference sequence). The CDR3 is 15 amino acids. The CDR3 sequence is CSARAGTSITGEQFF. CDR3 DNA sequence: TGCAGTGCTAGGGCCGGGACTAGCATAACGGGGGAGCAGTTCTTC.

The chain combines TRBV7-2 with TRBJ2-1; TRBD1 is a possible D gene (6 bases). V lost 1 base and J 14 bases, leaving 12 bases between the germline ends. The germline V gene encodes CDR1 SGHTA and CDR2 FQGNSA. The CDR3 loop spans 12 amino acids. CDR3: CASSLEVGQKFF. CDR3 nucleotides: TGTGCCAGCAGCTTAGAAGTAGGACAGAAGTTCTTC.

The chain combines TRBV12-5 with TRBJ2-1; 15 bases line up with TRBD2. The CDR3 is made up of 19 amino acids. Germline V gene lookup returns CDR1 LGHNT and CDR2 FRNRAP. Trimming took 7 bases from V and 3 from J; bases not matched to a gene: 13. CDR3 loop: CASADGLAGGPTYYNEQFF. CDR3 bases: TGTGCTAGTGCCGACGGACTAGCGGGGGGGCCCACCTACTACAATGAGCAGTTCTTC.

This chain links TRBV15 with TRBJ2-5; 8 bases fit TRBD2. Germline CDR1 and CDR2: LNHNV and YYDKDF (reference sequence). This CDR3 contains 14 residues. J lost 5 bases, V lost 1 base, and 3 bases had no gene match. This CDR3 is CATSRGLAKETQYF. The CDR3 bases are TGTGCCACCAGCAGAGGACTAGCGAAGGAGACCCAGTACTTC.

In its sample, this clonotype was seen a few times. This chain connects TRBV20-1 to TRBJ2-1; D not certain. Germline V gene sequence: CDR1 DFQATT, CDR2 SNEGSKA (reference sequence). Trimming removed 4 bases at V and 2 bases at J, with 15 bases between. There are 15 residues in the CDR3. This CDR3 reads CSAKSEGSAYNEQFF. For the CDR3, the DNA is TGCAGTGCTAAAAGCGAAGGGTCCGCCTACAATGAGCAGTTCTTC.

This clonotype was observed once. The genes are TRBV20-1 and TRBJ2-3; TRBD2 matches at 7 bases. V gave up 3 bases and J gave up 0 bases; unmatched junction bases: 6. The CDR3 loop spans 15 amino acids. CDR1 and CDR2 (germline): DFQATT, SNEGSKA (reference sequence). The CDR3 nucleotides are TGCAGTGCTAGGGAGCGGGGCTCTAGCACAGATACGCAGTATTTT. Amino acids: CSARERGSSTDTQYF.

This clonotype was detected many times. CDR3 sequence (DNA): TGTGCCAGCAGCTTAAGCCAGACGAACACCGGGGAGCTGTTTTTT. This gives the protein CASSLSQTNTGELFF. The chain carries TRBV7-2 and TRBJ2-2; D gene ambiguous. In germline, CDR1 is SGHTA, CDR2 FQGNSA. Trimming took off 2 bases at V and 0 bases at J, with 7 bases between the two ends. The CDR3 is 15 residues long.

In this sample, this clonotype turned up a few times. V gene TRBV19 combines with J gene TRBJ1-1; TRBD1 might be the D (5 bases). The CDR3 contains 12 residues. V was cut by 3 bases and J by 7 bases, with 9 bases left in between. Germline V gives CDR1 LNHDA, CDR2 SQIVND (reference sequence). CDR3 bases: TGTGCCAGTAGTATGCGGGGACTTGAAGCTTTCTTT. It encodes CASSMRGLEAFF.

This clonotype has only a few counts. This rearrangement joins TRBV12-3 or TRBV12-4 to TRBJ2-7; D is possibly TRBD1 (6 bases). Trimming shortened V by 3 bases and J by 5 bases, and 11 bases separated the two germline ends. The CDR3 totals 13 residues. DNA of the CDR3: TGTGCCAGCAGTTTGCAGGGGAATGACGAGCAGTACTTC. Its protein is CASSLQGNDEQYF.

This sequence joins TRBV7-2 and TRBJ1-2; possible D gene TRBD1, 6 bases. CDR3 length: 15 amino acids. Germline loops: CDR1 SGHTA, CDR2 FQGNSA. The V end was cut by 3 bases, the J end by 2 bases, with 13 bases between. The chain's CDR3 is CASSFSGDLNYGYTF. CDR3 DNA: TGTGCCAGCAGCTTCTCAGGGGACCTGAACTATGGCTACACCTTC.

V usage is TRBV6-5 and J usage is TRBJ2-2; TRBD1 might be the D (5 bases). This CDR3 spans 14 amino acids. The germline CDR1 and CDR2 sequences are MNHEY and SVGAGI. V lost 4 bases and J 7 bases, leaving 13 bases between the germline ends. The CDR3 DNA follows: TGTGCCAGCAGTTCTGGGTTACAGGTCGGGGAGCTGTTTTTT. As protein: CASSSGLQVGELFF.

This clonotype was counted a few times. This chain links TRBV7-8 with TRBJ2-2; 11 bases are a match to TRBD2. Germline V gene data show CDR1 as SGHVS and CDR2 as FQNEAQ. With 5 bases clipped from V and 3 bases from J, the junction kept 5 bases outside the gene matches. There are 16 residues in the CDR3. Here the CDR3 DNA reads TGTGCCAGCAGCCCGTTAGCGGGAGGGTACACCGGGGAGCTGTTTTTT. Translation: CASSPLAGGYTGELFF.

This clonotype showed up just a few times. This CDR3 is CSARDFPGRNGELFF. CDR3 DNA sequence: TGCAGTGCTAGAGATTTCCCAGGAAGGAACGGGGAGCTGTTTTTT. The genes are TRBV20-1 and TRBJ2-2; D remains unclear. V was shortened by 0 bases and J by 7 bases, with 15 bases between the two germline ends. This CDR3 contains 15 residues. The germline CDR1 and CDR2 sequences are DFQATT and SNEGSKA (reference sequence).

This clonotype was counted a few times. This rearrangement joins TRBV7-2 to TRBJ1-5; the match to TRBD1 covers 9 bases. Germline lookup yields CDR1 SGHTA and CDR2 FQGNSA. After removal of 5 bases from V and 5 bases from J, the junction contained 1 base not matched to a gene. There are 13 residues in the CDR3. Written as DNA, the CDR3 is TGTGCCAGCAGCCGGACAGGGGATCAGCCCCAGCATTTT. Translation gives CASSRTGDQPQHF.

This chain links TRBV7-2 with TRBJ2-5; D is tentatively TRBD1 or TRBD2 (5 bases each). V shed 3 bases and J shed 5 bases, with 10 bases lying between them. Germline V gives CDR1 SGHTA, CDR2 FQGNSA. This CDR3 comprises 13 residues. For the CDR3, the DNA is TGTGCCAGCAGCTTTGTAGAGGGGGAGACCCAGTACTTC. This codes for CASSFVEGETQYF.

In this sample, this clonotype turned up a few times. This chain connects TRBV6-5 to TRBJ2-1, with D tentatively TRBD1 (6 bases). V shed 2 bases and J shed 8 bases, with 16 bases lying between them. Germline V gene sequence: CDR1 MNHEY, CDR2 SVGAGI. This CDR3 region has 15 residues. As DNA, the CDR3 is TGTGCCAGCAGTTACACCACAGGGTATACACATGAGCAGTTCTTC. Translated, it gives CASSYTTGYTHEQFF.

CDR3 DNA sequence: TGTGCCAGCGCTCCGGAGAGTACCGGGCGAGCCAAAAACATTCAGTACTTC. This codes for CASAPESTGRAKNIQYF. The chain combines TRBV3-1 with TRBJ2-4, with no clear D. This CDR3 contains 17 residues. Between the trimmed V and J ends, which lost 8 bases and 0 bases, there was a span of 20 bases. Germline V gives CDR1 LGHDT, CDR2 YNNKEL (reference sequence).

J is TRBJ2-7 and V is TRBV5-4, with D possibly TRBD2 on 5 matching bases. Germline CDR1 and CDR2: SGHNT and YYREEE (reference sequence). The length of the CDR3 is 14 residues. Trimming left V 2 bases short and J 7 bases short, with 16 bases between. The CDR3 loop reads CASSFAGVGGEQYF. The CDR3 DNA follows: TGTGCCAGCAGCTTCGCGGGTGTCGGTGGTGAGCAGTACTTC.

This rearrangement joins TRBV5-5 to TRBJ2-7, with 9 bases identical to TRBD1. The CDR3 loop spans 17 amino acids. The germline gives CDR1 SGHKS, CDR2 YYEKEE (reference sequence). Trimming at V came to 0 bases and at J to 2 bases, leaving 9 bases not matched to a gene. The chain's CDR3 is CASSLGDQGQGPYEQYF. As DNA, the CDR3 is TGTGCCAGCAGCTTGGGGGACCAGGGACAGGGACCCTACGAGCAGTACTTC.

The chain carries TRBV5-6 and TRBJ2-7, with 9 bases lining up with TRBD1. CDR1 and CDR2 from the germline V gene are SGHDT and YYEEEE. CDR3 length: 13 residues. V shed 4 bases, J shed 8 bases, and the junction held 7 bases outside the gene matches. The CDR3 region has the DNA TGTGCCAGCAGCGGGACAGGGCTGAGACAGCAGTACTTC. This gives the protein CASSGTGLRQQYF.

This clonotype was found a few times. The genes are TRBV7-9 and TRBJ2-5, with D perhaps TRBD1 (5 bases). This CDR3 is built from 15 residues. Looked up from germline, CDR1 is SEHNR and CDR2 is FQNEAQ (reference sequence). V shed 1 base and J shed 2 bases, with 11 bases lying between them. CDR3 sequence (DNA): TGTGCCAGCAGCTTAGGGGCAGGGCCTCAAGAGACCCAGTACTTC. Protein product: CASSLGAGPQETQYF. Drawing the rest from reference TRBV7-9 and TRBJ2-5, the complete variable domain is DTGVSQNPRHKITKRGQNVTFRCDPISEHNRLYWYRQTLGQGPEFLTYFQNEAQLEKSRLLSDRFSAERPKGSFSTLEIQRTEQGDSAMYLCASSLGAGPQETQYFGPGTRLLVL.

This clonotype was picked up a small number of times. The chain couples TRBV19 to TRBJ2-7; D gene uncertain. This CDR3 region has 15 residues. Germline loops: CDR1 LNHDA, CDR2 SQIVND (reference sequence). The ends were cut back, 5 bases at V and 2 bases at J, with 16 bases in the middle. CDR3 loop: CASSGKSNVAYEQYF. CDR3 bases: TGTGCCAGTAGTGGAAAAAGCAACGTCGCCTACGAGCAGTACTTC.